A single sample gave rise to the 9 T cell receptor beta chains below, sequenced in a study of blood T cell repertoires in COVID-19. Clones were read by immunoSEQ multiplex PCR, and TCRdb kept only the in-frame ones, dropping some. The data contain a few hundred thousand clones, 75% to 90% of them singletons. The material sequenced was PBMCs or T cells enriched from blood (not recorded which). The receptor source for this set is a woman between 25 and 40 years old who had recovered from COVID-19.

This chain's CDR3 is CASSLTGTPRNEQFF. DNA of the CDR3: TGTGCCAGCAGCCTAACGGGGACTCCGAGGAATGAGCAGTTCTTC. This sequence joins TRBV6-5 and TRBJ2-1; D possibly corresponds to TRBD2 (6 bases). This CDR3 has 15 amino acids. Per the germline V gene, CDR1 is MNHEY and CDR2 is SVGAGI. V was pared by 6 bases and J by 7 bases, with 19 bases between.

This chain links TRBV19 with TRBJ1-1; 9 bases line up with TRBD1. CDR1 LNHDA and CDR2 SQIVND come from the germline V gene (reference sequence). The CDR3 is made up of 17 amino acids. V lost 8 bases and J lost 0; bases outside the gene matches: 13. The CDR3 DNA reads as TGTGCCAGTGGGCGGGACAGGGCTGGCGGCATGAACACTGAAGCTTTCTTT. It encodes CASGRDRAGGMNTEAFF.

This clone was observed once. The V gene is TRBV15, the J gene TRBJ1-2; 10 bases match TRBD1. CDR1 and CDR2 from the germline V gene are LNHNV and YYDKDF (reference sequence). The V segment lost 3 bases and the J segment 7 bases; nucleotides outside the gene matches: 11. The CDR3 is 16 residues long. CDR3 DNA: TGTGCCACCAGCAGCCGAAAAGGGGACAGGGGAGGTGGCTACACCTTC. Its translation is CATSSRKGDRGGGYTF.

The chain links TRBV9 to TRBJ1-1; 11 positions match TRBD1. In germline, CDR1 is SGDLS, CDR2 YYNGEE. The CDR3 has 15 residues. Unmatched junction bases numbered 1, after V lost 0 bases and J lost 3 bases. For the CDR3, the DNA is TGTGCCAGCAGCGTAGGGGGACAGGGGGACACTGAAGCTTTCTTT. This sequence encodes CASSVGGQGDTEAFF. Drawing the rest from reference TRBV9 and TRBJ1-1, the complete variable domain is DSGVTQTPKHLITATGQRVTLRCSPRSGDLSVYWYQQSLDQGLQFLIQYYNGEERAKGNILERFSAQQFPDLHSELNLSSLELGDSALYFCASSVGGQGDTEAFFGQGTRLTVV.

The chain employs TRBV28 and TRBJ1-3; the D gene is possibly TRBD1 (6 bases). The CDR3 totals 16 residues. CDR1 is MDHEN and CDR2 is SYDVKM in the germline V gene. V lost 3 bases, J lost 2 bases, and 14 bases lay in between. As DNA, the CDR3 is TGTGCCAGCAGTTTTATGGGGGCGAACCCTGGAAACACCATATATTTT. It translates to CASSFMGANPGNTIYF.

CDR3 loop: CASSYSDRANYGYTF. The CDR3 DNA reads as TGTGCCAGCAGTTACTCCGACAGAGCTAACTATGGCTACACCTTC. The rearrangement uses TRBV6-6 and TRBJ1-2; weak D call: TRBD1 (5 bases). Trimming stripped 0 bases from V and 0 bases from J, with 8 bases between. The CDR3 has 15 residues. Per the germline V gene, CDR1 is MNHNY and CDR2 is SVGAGI (reference sequence).

The V call is TRBV5-1, the J call TRBJ2-5, with a tentative D call TRBD1 (6 bases). Deletions cut 4 bases from V and 4 bases from J, with 11 bases between. CDR1 is SGHRS and CDR2 is YFSETQ in the germline V gene. The CDR3 contains 13 residues. The CDR3: CASSPQGGETQYF. The CDR3 DNA sequence: TGCGCCAGCAGCCCCCAAGGGGGAGAGACCCAGTACTTC.

The chain links TRBV28 to TRBJ1-4, with 7 bases fitting TRBD1. Germline CDR1 reads MDHEN; CDR2 reads SYDVKM. The CDR3 contains 15 residues. J gave up 6 bases and V 7 bases, and 11 bases lay outside the gene matches. Written as DNA, the CDR3 is TGTGCCAGCAACATGGACAGGTTGAGAGATGAAAAACTGTTTTTT. Its translation: CASNMDRLRDEKLFF.

The chain employs TRBV2 and TRBJ1-5; 10 bases map to TRBD1. CDR1 SNHLY and CDR2 FYNNEI come from the germline V gene. CDR3 length equals 19 residues. Trimming removed 4 bases from V and 0 bases from J; junction bases left unmatched: 12. The CDR3 here is CASSGPRGQGFPSNQPQHF. As DNA, the CDR3 is TGTGCCAGCAGTGGGCCTCGGGGACAGGGGTTTCCTAGCAATCAGCCCCAGCATTTT.